The present T cell receptor beta chain was sequenced within a study of cytomegalovirus exposure and HLA in healthy donors. Study in general: Clustering assigned 70% to 85% of the roughly 430 genotyped donors to the Caucasian-associated ancestry cluster. Findings and limits, study-wide: HLA-A and HLA-B allele assignments for most subjects were reportedly predicted accurately using TCR beta sequences. Relative to equally common others, HLA-associated TCR beta chains showed greater clonal expansion in a later analysis. The likely explanation for a cluster of highly shared sequence variants was sequencing artifact.

Worth noting for this clone: What it binds is unknown.

Deletions cut 1 base from V and 5 bases from J, with 15 bases between. The CDR3 loop spans 15 amino acids. Germline V gene sequence: CDR1 SGHTS, CDR2 YDEGEE. Use of 60 Vbeta and 13 Jbeta primers characterized the PCR. Data came from immunoSEQ multiplex PCR; TCRdb stores just in-frame clones and leaves some out. The table records fewer than 200,000 clones, around 88% of them present only once. Input material: PBMCs. The chain has TRBV5-8 and TRBJ2-5, with D unclear. This sequence originates from a man in his forties or fifties in good health and CMV-seropositive. The CDR3 coding sequence is TGTGCCAGCAGCTTGTATCTAGTAGGTGGTGAGACCCAGTACTTC. Translated: CASSLYLVGGETQYF.